These 22 T cell receptor beta chains were sequenced from one sample in a study of vaccination effects on CD4 cells after COVID-19 (dated by TCRdb to 2022 to 2024). Which antigens these TCRs recognize remains unknown. After approximately eleven days of culture, CD4+ T cells were isolated with the EasySep CD4+ T cell isolation kit. The library was prepared using the immunoSEQ multiplex PCR assay. The clones in this table, taken by TCRdb from immuneACCESS, are in-frame only. Not every clone is retained; where verified, under half of the shortfall comes from an unresolved V gene, and the cause of the rest is unknown. The sample has 45,000 to 60,000 clones on record, 75% to 80% of them singletons. Roughly 12% of the sample comes from the top ten. The source was CD4+ T cells from PBMCs cultured without peptide, collected before COVID-19 vaccination. These TCRs come from a human donor who had a prior SARS-CoV-2 infection.

The V gene is TRBV9, the J gene TRBJ1-1, with D perhaps TRBD1 (6 bases). With 4 bases removed from V and 2 bases from J, the gap between germline ends came to 9 bases. The CDR3 covers 13 residues. Germline CDR1 is SGDLS and CDR2 is YYNGEE. The CDR3: CASSPRGNTEAFF. The CDR3 nucleotides read TGTGCCAGCAGCCCCAGGGGTAACACTGAAGCTTTCTTT.

CDR3 sequence (DNA): TGTGCCAGCAGTTTAGGCCGGTGGGGTGAAAAACTGTTTTTT. This gives the protein CASSLGRWGEKLFF. The J gene is TRBJ1-4, the V gene TRBV28; D remains unclear. V gave up 2 bases and J gave up 7 bases, with 11 bases separating them. Per the germline V gene, CDR1 is MDHEN and CDR2 is SYDVKM. CDR3 size: 14 residues. Full variable domain (missing parts from reference TRBV28 and TRBJ1-4): DVKVTQSSRYLVKRTGEKVFLECVQDMDHENMFWYRQDPGLGLRLIYFSYDVKMKEKGDIPEGYSVSREKKERFSLILESASTNQTSMYLCASSLGRWGEKLFFGSGTQLSVL.

The rearrangement joins TRBV19 to TRBJ2-1; D uncertain. The CDR3 sequence is 15 residues long. The germline CDR1 and CDR2 sequences are LNHDA and SQIVND (reference sequence). V was trimmed by 3 bases and J by 2 bases, leaving 11 bases between them. In DNA form, the CDR3 reads TGTGCCAGTAGTATTCGTGGGGTCACCTACAATGAGCAGTTCTTC. It codes for CASSIRGVTYNEQFF.

The V call is TRBV2, the J call TRBJ1-2; no clear D. There are 13 residues in the CDR3. Germline CDR1 is SNHLY and CDR2 is FYNNEI. V was clipped by 5 bases and J by 0 bases, with 7 bases between them. The CDR3 coding sequence is TGTGCCAGCAGTATAGGAGCTAACTATGGCTACACCTTC. This codes for CASSIGANYGYTF.

The rearrangement joins TRBV5-1 to TRBJ2-3; TRBD1 agrees at 7 bases. In germline, CDR1 is SGHRS, CDR2 YFSETQ. The CDR3 has 15 residues. V trimming: 6 bases; J trimming: 0 bases; junction bases outside the gene matches: 7. Here the CDR3 DNA reads TGCGCCAGCACACGACAGGGAACTAGCACAGATACGCAGTATTTT. Amino acids: CASTRQGTSTDTQYF.

The V call is TRBV7-2, the J call TRBJ2-5; D might be TRBD1 or TRBD2, each matching 5 bases. Between the trimmed V and J ends, which lost 5 bases and 5 bases, there was a span of 18 bases. The CDR3 has 15 amino acids. Germline V gives CDR1 SGHTA, CDR2 FQGNSA. The CDR3 bases are TGTGCCAGCAGCCTCCTACTAGACAGTTTCGAGACCCAGTACTTC. Translating gives CASSLLLDSFETQYF.

This clone was seen a handful of times. The rearrangement links TRBV11-2 to TRBJ1-6; D possibly corresponds to TRBD1 (6 bases). This CDR3 is built from 15 residues. Trimming took 4 bases from V and 6 from J, leaving 13 bases between them. Germline CDR1 is SGHAT and CDR2 is FQNNGV. The CDR3 protein is CASSSNRAANSPLHF. The CDR3 nucleotides read TGTGCCAGCAGCTCAAACAGGGCCGCTAATTCACCCCTCCACTTT. The complete variable domain, with remaining parts taken from reference TRBV11-2 and TRBJ1-6, reads EAGVAQSPRYKIIEKRQSVAFWCNPISGHATLYWYQQILGQGPKLLIQFQNNGVVDDSQLPKDRFSAERLKGVDSTLKIQPAKLEDSAVYLCASSSNRAANSPLHFGNGTRLTVT.

CDR3 sequence: CASSIVAVSTDTQYF. For the CDR3, the DNA is TGTGCCAGTAGTATAGTTGCGGTTAGCACAGATACGCAGTATTTT. The gene calls are TRBV19 and TRBJ2-3; no firm D call. CDR1 LNHDA and CDR2 SQIVND come from the germline V gene (reference sequence). V shed 1 base and J shed 0 bases, with 8 bases lying between them. The CDR3 is made up of 15 amino acids.

The chain couples TRBV13 to TRBJ2-1, with 7 bases that match TRBD2. Looked up from germline, CDR1 is PRHDT and CDR2 is FYEKMQ (reference sequence). V trimming: 6 bases; J trimming: 10 bases; junction bases outside the gene matches: 15. CDR3 length: 15 amino acids. The CDR3 bases are TGTGCCAGCAGTTGGTCGGGGGGTCTAAACGCGGAGCAGTTCTTC. It yields the protein CASSWSGGLNAEQFF.

V usage is TRBV11-3 and J usage is TRBJ2-1; 8 bases line up with TRBD1. The germline V gene encodes CDR1 SGHNT and CDR2 YENEEA. Trimming took 6 bases from V and 1 from J; bases not matched to a gene: 8. CDR3 length: 16 residues. CDR3 sequence reads: CASSPSGTGSYNEQFF. The CDR3 bases are TGTGCCAGCAGTCCTTCCGGGACAGGATCCTACAATGAGCAGTTCTTC.

Notes on this clone: Likely a read error: the CDR3 ends without its conserved phenylalanine or tryptophan. Because the CDR3's place on the DNA is in doubt, the DNA is left out and the CDR3 is given as listed by TCRdb. This chain links TRBV28 with TRBJ2-6; the table gives TRBD1 as D, unverified against the DNA. The CDR3 spans 10 amino acids, including both terminal residues. The V gene's germline CDR1 is MDHEN and CDR2 SYDVKM. CDR3: CASNLLTPSR.

This rearrangement joins TRBV11-3 to TRBJ2-5, with D maybe TRBD1 (6 bases). The CDR3 consists of 11 residues. V lost 1 base to trimming and J lost 13 bases, with 10 bases between them. Germline loops: CDR1 SGHNT, CDR2 YENEEA. The CDR3 region is CASSLGTERYF. CDR3 DNA sequence: TGTGCCAGCAGCTTAGGGACAGAGAGGTACTTC.

This chain links TRBV5-6 with TRBJ1-4, with 9 bases aligning to TRBD1. CDR3 length equals 15 residues. Trimming cost V 3 bases and J 6 bases; bases outside gene matches: 6. Germline assignment: CDR1 SGHDT and CDR2 YYEEEE. The CDR3: CASSSYRGRDEKLFF. CDR3 bases: TGTGCCAGCAGCTCGTACAGGGGGCGCGATGAAAAACTGTTTTTT. The full variable domain, with the rest looked up from reference TRBV5-6 and TRBJ1-4, is DAGVTQSPTHLIKTRGQQVTLRCSPKSGHDTVSWYQQALGQGPQFIFQYYEEEERQRGNFPDRFSGHQFPNYSSELNVNALLLGDSALYLCASSSYRGRDEKLFFGSGTQLSVL.

The chain is built from TRBV3-1 (or the pseudogene TRBV3-2) and TRBJ2-3; the match to TRBD2 covers 8 bases. Germline V gives CDR1 LGHDT, CDR2 YNNKEL (reference sequence). V shed 6 bases, J shed 4 bases, and the junction held 9 bases outside the gene matches. The CDR3 has 15 amino acids. In nucleotides, the CDR3 is TGTGCCAGCAGGCCAACGGGGGGGCACGCAGATACGCAGTATTTT. The encoded protein is CASRPTGGHADTQYF.

This clone has only one observation. The chain couples TRBV5-8 to TRBJ2-5; D uncertain. CDR3 size: 13 residues. Deletions cut 7 bases from V and 5 bases from J, with 15 bases between. CDR1 is SGHTS and CDR2 is YDEGEE in the germline V gene. The CDR3 reads CASWSFLRETQYF. The CDR3 nucleotides read TGTGCCAGCTGGTCCTTCCTCAGGGAGACCCAGTACTTC. The full variable domain, with the rest looked up from reference TRBV5-8 and TRBJ2-5, is EAGVTQSPTHLIKTRGQQATLRCSPISGHTSVYWYQQALGLGLQFLLWYDEGEERNRGNFPPRFSGRQFPNYSSELNVNALELEDSALYLCASWSFLRETQYFGPGTRLLVL.

CDR3 bases: TGCGCCAGCAGCCAAGATCCCGGAGGGACAGAGGGATCCTACGAGCAGTACTTC. This gives the protein CASSQDPGGTEGSYEQYF. The chain is built from TRBV4-3 and TRBJ2-7; tentative D call: TRBD1 (7 bases). In germline, CDR1 is LGHNA, CDR2 YSLEER. V gave up 0 bases and J gave up 1 base, with 19 bases separating them. The length of the CDR3 is 18 residues.

This clone was found once. The chain has TRBV19 and TRBJ2-3, with TRBD1 identical over 8 bases. J was trimmed by 4 bases and V by 6 bases; bases with no gene match: 9. The CDR3 has 15 residues. Germline lookup yields CDR1 LNHDA and CDR2 SQIVND (reference sequence). The CDR3 DNA reads TGTGCCAGTAGAAGAGGACAGGGTGTGTCAGATACGCAGTATTTT. The encoded protein is CASRRGQGVSDTQYF.

The rearrangement uses TRBV4-3 and TRBJ2-2, with TRBD2 matching 8 bases. The CDR3 extends over 15 amino acids. Germline V gene data show CDR1 as LGHNA and CDR2 as YSLEER. Germline trimming cut 3 bases from V and 8 bases from J; bases unmatched to any gene: 8. The DNA of the CDR3 is TGCGCCAGCAGCCAGAGAGCGGGAGTCGGTGGGGAGCTGTTTTTT. Translation gives CASSQRAGVGGELFF.

The genes are TRBV5-1 and TRBJ2-5, with D possibly being TRBD1 (7 bases). V was cut by 4 bases and J by 5 bases, with 18 bases left in between. The CDR3 totals 15 residues. The germline gives CDR1 SGHRS, CDR2 YFSETQ. CDR3 amino acids: CASSPLPGGTETQYF. DNA of the CDR3: TGCGCCAGCAGCCCGCTCCCAGGGGGGACCGAGACCCAGTACTTC.

The genes are TRBV11-2 and TRBJ2-2; 13 bases align to TRBD2. Germline V gene sequence: CDR1 SGHAT, CDR2 FQNNGV. CDR3 length: 14 residues. V was pared by 6 bases and J by 6 bases, with 1 base of the junction left unmatched. The CDR3 sequence is CASRLAGGPGELFF. The DNA for the CDR3 is TGTGCCAGCAGACTAGCGGGGGGGCCCGGGGAGCTGTTTTTT.

The chain employs TRBV4-2 and TRBJ1-4; TRBD1 matches at 11 bases. The germline CDR1 and CDR2 sequences are LGHNA and YNFKEQ. There are 17 residues in the CDR3. The trim removed 4 bases at V and 8 bases at J, leaving 12 bases unmatched. The CDR3, as DNA: TGTGCCAGCAGCCCCCGGACAGGGGGCCCAGTAAGGGAAAAACTGTTTTTT. Its translation: CASSPRTGGPVREKLFF.

The J gene is TRBJ2-7, the V gene TRBV15; tentatively, D is TRBD1 (6 bases). Per germline, CDR1 LNHNV and CDR2 YYDKDF (reference sequence). Trimming shortened V by 0 bases and J by 12 bases, and 15 bases separated the two germline ends. This CDR3 is 13 amino acids long. The CDR3 nucleotides read TGTGCCACCAGCAGAGAACTACAGGGAGAGAGGTACTTC. Translating gives CATSRELQGERYF.